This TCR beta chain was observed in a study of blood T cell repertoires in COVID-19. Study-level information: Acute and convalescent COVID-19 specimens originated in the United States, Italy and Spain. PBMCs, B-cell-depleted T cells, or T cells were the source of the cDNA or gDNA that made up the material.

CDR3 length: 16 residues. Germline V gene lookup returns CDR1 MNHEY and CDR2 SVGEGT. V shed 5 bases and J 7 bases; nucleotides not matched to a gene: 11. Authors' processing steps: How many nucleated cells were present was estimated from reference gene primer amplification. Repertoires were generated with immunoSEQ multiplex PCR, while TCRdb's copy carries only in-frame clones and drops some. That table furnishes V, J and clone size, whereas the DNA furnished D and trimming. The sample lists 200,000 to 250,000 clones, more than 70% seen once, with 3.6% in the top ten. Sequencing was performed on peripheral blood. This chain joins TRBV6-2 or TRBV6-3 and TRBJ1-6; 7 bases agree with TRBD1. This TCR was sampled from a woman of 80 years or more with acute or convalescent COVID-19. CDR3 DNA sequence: TGTGCCAGCAGTCTCCGGGACAGCAACGGGAATTCACCCCTCCACTTT. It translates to CASSLRDSNGNSPLHF.